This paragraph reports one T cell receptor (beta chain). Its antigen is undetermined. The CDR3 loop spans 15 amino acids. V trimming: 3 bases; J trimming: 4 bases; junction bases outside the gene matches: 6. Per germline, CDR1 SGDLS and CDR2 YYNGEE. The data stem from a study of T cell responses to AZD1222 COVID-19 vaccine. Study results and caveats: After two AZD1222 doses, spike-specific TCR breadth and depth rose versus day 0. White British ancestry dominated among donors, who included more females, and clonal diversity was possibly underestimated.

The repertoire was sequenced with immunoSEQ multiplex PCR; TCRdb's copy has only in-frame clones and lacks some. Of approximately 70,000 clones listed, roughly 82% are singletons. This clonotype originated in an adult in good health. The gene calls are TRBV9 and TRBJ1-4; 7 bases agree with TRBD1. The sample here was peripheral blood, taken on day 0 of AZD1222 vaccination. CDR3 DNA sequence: TGTGCCAGCAGCGAACAACAGGGGCGTAATGAAAAACTGTTTTTT. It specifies CASSEQQGRNEKLFF.